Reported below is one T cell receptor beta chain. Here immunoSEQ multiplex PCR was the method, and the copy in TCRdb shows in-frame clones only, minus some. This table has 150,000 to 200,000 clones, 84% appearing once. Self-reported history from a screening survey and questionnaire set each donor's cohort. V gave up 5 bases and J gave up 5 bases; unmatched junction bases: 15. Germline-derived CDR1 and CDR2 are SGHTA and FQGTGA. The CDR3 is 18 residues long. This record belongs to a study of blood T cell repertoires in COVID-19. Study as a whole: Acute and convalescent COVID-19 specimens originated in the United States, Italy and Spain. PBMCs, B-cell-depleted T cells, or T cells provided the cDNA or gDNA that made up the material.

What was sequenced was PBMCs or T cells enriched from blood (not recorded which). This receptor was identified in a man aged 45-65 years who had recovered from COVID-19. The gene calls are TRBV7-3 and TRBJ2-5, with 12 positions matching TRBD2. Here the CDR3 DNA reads TGTGCCAGCAGCCCCATTGGGTCTAGCGGGGGGGCACGGGAGACCCAGTACTTC. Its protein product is CASSPIGSSGGARETQYF.